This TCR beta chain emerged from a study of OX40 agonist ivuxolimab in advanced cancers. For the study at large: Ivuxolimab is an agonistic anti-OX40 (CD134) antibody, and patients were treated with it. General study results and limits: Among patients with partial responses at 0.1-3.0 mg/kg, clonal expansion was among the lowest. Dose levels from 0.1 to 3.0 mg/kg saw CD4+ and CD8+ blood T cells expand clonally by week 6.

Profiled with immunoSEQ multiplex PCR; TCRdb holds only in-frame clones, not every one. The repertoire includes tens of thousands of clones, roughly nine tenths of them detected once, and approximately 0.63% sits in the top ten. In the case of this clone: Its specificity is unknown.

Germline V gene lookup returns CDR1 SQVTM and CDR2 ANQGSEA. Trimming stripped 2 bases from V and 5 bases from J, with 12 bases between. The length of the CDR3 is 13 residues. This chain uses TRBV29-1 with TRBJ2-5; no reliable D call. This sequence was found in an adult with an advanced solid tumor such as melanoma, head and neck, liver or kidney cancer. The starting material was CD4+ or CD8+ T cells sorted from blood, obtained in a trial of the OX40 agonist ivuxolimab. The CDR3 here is CSVEIIVDETQYF. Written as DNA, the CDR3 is TGCAGCGTTGAAATCATTGTGGATGAGACCCAGTACTTC.